One and the same sample provided the 4 T cell receptor beta chains below, sequenced in a study of naive and memory T cell subsets. Both TRBC1 and TRBC2 were covered by a beta constant-region primer of two equimolar oligonucleotides. MiXCR, run by TCRdb on the UMI-ligation and nested PCR reads, gives a single entry per CDR3 protein. The data contain over 20,000 distinct CDR3 sequences, around 10% of them seen just once; the ten biggest clones take up 15% to 20%. The sample comprised central memory CD8+ T cells from blood. These receptors came from a human donor in good health.

The V gene is TRBV21-1, the J gene TRBJ1-5; the D segment call TRBD1 is taken from the table without a DNA check. TRBV21-1 is labeled a pseudogene. CDR3 length: 14 residues. The CDR3 region is CASSCWTVNQPQHF. For the CDR3, the DNA is TGTGCCAGCAGCTGTTGGACAGTTAATCAGCCCCAGCATTTT.

This clonotype occurred many times. The chain uses TRBV28 and TRBJ2-1; D assignment may be TRBD1 or TRBD2 (5 bases each). V was shortened by 1 base and J by 3 bases, with 13 bases between the two germline ends. The CDR3 has 16 residues. CDR1 MDHEN and CDR2 SYDVKM come from the germline V gene. The CDR3 DNA reads as TGTGCCAGCAGTTTATTGGGGGACCTAGTCTACAATGAGCAGTTCTTC. This gives the protein CASSLLGDLVYNEQFF.

This clonotype has just a few counts. The chain links TRBV6-5 to TRBJ1-1, with D possibly matching TRBD1 (6 bases). CDR3 length: 15 residues. V dropped 3 bases and J dropped 4 bases, with 15 bases sitting between them. The V gene's germline CDR1 is MNHEY and CDR2 SVGAGI. The DNA for the CDR3 is TGTGCCAGCAGTTATTCGCGGAGAGGGGGCACTGAAGCTTTCTTT. Translation: CASSYSRRGGTEAFF.

This clonotype appeared many times. CDR3 region: CASSETVVTGLYEQYF. The CDR3 DNA reads as TGTGCCAGCAGTGAAACAGTTGTGACAGGGCTTTACGAGCAGTACTTC. The genes are TRBV25-1 and TRBJ2-7; TRBD1 matches at 7 bases. The germline V gene encodes CDR1 MGHDK and CDR2 SYGVNS. The V and J ends lost 2 bases and 4 bases, in that order; junction bases with no gene match: 11. This CDR3 has 16 amino acids.